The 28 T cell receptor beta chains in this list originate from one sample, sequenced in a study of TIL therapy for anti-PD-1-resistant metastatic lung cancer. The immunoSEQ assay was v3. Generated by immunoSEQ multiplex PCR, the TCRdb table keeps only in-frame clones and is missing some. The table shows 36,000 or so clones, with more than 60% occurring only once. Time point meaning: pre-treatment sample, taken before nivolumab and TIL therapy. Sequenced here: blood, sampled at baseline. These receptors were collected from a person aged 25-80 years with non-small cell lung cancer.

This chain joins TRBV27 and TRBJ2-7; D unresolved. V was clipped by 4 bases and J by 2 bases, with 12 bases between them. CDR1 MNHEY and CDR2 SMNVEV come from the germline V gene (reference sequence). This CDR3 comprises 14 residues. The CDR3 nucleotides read TGTGCCAGCAGTTCTAGAGCGATAGCCTACGAGCAGTACTTC. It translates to CASSSRAIAYEQYF.

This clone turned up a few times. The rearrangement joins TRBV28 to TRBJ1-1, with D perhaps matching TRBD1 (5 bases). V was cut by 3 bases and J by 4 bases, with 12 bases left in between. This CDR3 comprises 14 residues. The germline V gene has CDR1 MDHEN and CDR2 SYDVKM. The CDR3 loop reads CASSLADTFTEAFF. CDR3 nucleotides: TGTGCCAGCAGTTTGGCGGACACTTTCACTGAAGCTTTCTTT.

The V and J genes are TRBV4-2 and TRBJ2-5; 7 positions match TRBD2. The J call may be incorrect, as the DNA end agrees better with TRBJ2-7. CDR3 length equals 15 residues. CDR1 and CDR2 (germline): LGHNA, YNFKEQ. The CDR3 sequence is CASSQGLADFYEQYF. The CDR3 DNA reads TGTGCCAGCAGCCAAGGACTAGCTGATTTCTACGAGCAGTACTTC.

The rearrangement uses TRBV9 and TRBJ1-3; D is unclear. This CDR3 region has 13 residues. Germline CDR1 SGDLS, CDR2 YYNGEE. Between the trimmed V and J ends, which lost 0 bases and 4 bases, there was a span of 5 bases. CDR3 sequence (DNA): TGTGCCAGCAGCGTAGGGTCAGGAAACACCATATATTTT. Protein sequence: CASSVGSGNTIYF.

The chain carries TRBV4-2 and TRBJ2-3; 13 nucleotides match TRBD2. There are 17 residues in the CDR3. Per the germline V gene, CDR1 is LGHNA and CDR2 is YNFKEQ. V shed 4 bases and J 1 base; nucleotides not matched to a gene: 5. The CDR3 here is CASSLSGLAGGTDTQYF. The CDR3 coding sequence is TGTGCCAGCAGCCTCTCAGGACTAGCGGGAGGCACAGATACGCAGTATTTT.

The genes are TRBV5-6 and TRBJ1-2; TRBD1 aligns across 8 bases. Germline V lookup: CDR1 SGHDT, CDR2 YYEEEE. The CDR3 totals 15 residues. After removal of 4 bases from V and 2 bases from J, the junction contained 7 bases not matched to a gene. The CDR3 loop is CASSPGQEVNYGYTF. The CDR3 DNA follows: TGTGCCAGCAGCCCGGGACAGGAAGTGAACTATGGCTACACCTTC.

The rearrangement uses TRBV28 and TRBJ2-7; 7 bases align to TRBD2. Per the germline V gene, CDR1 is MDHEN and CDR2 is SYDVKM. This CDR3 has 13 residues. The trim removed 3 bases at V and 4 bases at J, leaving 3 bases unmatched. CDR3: CASSFAGDYEQYF. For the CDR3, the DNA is TGTGCCAGCAGTTTTGCGGGGGATTACGAGCAGTACTTC.

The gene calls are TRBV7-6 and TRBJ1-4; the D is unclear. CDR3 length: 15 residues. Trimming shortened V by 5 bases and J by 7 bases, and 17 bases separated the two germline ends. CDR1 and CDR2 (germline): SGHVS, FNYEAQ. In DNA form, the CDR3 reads TGTGCCAGCAGCCTTAGTGGGGTCCCGGGTGAAAAACTGTTTTTT. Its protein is CASSLSGVPGEKLFF.

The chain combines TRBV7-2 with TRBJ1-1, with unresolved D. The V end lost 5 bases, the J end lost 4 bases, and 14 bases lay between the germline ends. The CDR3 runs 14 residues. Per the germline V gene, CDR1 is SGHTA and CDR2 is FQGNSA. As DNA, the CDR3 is TGTGCCAGCAGCCCGCTGGCCGGAGGCACTGAAGCTTTCTTT. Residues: CASSPLAGGTEAFF.

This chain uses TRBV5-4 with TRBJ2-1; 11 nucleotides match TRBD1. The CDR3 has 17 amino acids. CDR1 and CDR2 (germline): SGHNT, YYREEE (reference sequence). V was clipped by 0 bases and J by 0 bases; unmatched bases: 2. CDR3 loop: CASSLGTGGGSYNEQFF. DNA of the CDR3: TGTGCCAGCAGCTTGGGGACAGGGGGCGGCTCCTACAATGAGCAGTTCTTC. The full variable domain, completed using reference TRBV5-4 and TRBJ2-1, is ETGVTQSPTHLIKTRGQQVTLRCSSQSGHNTVSWYQQALGQGPQFIFQYYREEENGRGNFPPRFSGLQFPNYSSELNVNALELDDSALYLCASSLGTGGGSYNEQFFGPGTRLTVL.

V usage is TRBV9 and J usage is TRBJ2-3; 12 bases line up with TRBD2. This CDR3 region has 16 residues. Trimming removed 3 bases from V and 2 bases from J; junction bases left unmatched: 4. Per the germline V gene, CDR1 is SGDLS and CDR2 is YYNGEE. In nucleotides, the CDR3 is TGTGCCAGCAGCGCCCTAGCGGGGGGGCTCACAGATACGCAGTATTTT. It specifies CASSALAGGLTDTQYF.

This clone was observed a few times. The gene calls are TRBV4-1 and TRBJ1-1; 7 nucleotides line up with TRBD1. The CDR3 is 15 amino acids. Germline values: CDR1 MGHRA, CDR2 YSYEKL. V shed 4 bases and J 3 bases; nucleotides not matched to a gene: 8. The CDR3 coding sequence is TGCGCCAGCAGCCGGATTGACAGGGAGGACACTGAAGCTTTCTTT. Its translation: CASSRIDREDTEAFF.

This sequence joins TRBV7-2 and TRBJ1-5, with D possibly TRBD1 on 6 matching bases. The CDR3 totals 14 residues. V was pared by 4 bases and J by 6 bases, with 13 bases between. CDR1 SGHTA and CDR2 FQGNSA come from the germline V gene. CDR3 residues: CASSSGGASQPQHF. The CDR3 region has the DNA TGTGCCAGCAGCTCCGGGGGGGCAAGTCAGCCCCAGCATTTT.

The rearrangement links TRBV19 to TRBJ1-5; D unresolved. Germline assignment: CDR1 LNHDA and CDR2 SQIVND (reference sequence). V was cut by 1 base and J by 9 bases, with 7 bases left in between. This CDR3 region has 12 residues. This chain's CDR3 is CASSIGALPQHF. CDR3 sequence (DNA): TGTGCCAGTAGTATAGGGGCTTTGCCCCAGCATTTT. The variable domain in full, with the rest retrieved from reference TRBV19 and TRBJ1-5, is DGGITQSPKYLFRKEGQNVTLSCEQNLNHDAMYWYRQDPGQGLRLIYYSQIVNDFQKGDIAEGYSVSREKKESFPLTVTSAQKNPTAFYLCASSIGALPQHFGDGTRLSIL.

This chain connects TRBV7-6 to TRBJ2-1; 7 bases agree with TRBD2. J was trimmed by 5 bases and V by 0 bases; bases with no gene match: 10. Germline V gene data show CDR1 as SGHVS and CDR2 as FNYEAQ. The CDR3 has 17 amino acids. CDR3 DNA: TGTGCCAGCAGCTTAGCTATTGCGGGAGCAACGAACAATGAGCAGTTCTTC. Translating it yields CASSLAIAGATNNEQFF. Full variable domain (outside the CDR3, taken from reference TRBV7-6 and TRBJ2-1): GAGVSQSPRYKVTKRGQDVALRCDPISGHVSLYWYRQALGQGPEFLTYFNYEAQQDKSGLPNDRFSAERPEGSISTLTIQRTEQRDSAMYRCASSLAIAGATNNEQFFGPGTRLTVL.

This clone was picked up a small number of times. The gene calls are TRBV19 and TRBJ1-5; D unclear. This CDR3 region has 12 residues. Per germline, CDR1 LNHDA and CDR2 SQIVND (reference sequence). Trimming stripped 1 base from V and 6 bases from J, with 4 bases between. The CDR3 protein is CASSIGSQPQHF. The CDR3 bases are TGTGCCAGTAGTATAGGAAGTCAGCCCCAGCATTTT.

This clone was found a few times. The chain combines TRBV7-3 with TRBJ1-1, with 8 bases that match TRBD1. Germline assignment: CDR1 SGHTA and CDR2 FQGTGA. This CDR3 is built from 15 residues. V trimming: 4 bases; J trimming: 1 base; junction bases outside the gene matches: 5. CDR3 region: CASSSQGQGNTEAFF. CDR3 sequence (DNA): TGTGCCAGCAGCTCCCAAGGACAGGGGAACACTGAAGCTTTCTTT.

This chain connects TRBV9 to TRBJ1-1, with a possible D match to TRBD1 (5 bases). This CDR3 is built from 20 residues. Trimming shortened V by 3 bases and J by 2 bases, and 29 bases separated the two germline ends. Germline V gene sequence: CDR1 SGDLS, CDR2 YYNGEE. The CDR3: CASSAGFRAAGLLLNTEAFF. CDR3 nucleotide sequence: TGTGCCAGCAGCGCGGGTTTTCGGGCGGCAGGGCTATTACTCAACACTGAAGCTTTCTTT.

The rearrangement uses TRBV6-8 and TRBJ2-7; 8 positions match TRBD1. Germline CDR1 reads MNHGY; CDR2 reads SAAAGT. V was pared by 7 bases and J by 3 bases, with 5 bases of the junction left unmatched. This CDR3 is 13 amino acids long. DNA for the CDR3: TGTGCCAGCACTTGGACAGGGATCTACGAGCAGTACTTC. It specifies CASTWTGIYEQYF.

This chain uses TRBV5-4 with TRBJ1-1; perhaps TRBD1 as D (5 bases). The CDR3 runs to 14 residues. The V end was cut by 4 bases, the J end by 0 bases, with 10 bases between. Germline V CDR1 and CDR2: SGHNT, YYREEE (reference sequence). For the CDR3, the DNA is TGTGCCAGCAGCCGGGGGTTCATGAACACTGAAGCTTTCTTT. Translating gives CASSRGFMNTEAFF.

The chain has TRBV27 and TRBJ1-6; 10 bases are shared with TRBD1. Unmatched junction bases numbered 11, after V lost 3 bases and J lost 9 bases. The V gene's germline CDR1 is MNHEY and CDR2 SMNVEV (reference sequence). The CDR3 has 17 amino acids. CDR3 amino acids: CASSLGQGPRAGSPLHF. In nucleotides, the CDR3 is TGTGCCAGCAGTTTGGGACAGGGGCCACGTGCGGGTTCACCCCTCCACTTT.

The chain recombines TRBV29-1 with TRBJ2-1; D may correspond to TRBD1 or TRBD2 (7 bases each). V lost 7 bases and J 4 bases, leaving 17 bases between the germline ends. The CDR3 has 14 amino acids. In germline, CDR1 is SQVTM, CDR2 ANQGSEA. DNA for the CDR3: TGCAGCGCTGATCAGGGGGGGTTTTACAATGAGCAGTTCTTC. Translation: CSADQGGFYNEQFF.

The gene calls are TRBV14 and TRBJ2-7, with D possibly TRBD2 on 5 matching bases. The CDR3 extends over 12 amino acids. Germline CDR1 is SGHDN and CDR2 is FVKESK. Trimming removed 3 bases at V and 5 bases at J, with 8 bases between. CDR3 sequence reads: CASSQTGNEQYF. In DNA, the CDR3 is TGTGCCAGCAGCCAGACCGGGAACGAGCAGTACTTC.

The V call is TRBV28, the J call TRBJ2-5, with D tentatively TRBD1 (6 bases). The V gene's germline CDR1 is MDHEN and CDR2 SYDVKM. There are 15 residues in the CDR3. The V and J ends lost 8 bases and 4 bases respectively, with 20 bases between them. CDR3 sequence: CASATSRGGRETQYF. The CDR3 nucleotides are TGTGCCAGCGCCACGTCTCGAGGGGGTAGAGAGACCCAGTACTTC.

The CDR3 is CASSLGDTGELFF. The CDR3 nucleotides read TGTGCCAGCAGCTTAGGGGACACCGGGGAGCTGTTTTTT. This chain uses TRBV7-3 with TRBJ2-2; D is undetermined. The germline V and J ends were trimmed by 2 bases and 3 bases, with 4 bases remaining between them. This CDR3 region has 13 residues. Per the germline V gene, CDR1 is SGHTA and CDR2 is FQGTGA.

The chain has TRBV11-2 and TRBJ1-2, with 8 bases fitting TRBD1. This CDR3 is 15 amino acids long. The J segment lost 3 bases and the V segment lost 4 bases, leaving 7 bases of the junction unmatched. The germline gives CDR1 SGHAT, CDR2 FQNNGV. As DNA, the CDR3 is TGTGCCAGCAGCTCCATCGACAGGGGATACTATGGCTACACCTTC. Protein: CASSSIDRGYYGYTF.

The DNA of the CDR3 is TGTGCCAGTAGTATCCAGGAGGGTCCCTACGAGCAGTACTTC. Its protein is CASSIQEGPYEQYF. The chain has TRBV19 and TRBJ2-7; tentative D call: TRBD2 (6 bases). This CDR3 has 14 residues. Per the germline V gene, CDR1 is LNHDA and CDR2 is SQIVND (reference sequence). The ends were cut back, 3 bases at V and 2 bases at J, with 11 bases in the middle.

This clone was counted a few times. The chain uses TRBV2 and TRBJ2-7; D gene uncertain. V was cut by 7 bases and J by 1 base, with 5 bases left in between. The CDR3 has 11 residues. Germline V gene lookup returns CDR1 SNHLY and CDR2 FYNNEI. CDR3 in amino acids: CASIRSYEQYF. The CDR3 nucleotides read TGTGCCAGCATTAGGTCCTACGAGCAGTACTTC. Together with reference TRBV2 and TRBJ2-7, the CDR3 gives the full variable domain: EPEVTQTPSHQVTQMGQEVILRCVPISNHLYFYWYRQILGQKVEFLVSFYNNEISEKSEIFDDQFSVERPDGSNFTLKIRSTKLEDSAMYFCASIRSYEQYFGPGTRLTVT.